The text below deals with one T cell receptor (beta chain). Its antigen is not known. CDR3 length: 15 amino acids. The trim removed 6 bases at V and 0 bases at J, leaving 4 bases unmatched. Germline CDR1 is KGHSH and CDR2 is LQKENI. This sample is part of a study of T cells in localized non-small cell lung cancer. Findings and caveats of the study: With higher T cell density in blood came longer overall survival. Uninvolved adjacent lung had higher T cell clonality than tumor and all other tissues. Multi-region tumor sequencing was not done, so intratumor heterogeneity could not be excluded. Turning up in adjacent lung were a median approximately 58 of the top 100 tumor clones.

Using immunoSEQ multiplex PCR, the repertoire was profiled, and TCRdb retains in-frame clones only, with some absent. The profile shows fewer than 13,000 clones, 40% to 50% of them singletons. The origin of this receptor is a woman aged 40 to 75 with stage II squamous cell lung carcinoma. Specimen: lymph node tissue, collected before any cancer treatment. The chain combines TRBV18 with TRBJ2-1; 8 nucleotides match TRBD2. CDR3 DNA sequence: TGTGCCAGCTCGCTAGCGGGCCTCTCCTACAATGAGCAGTTCTTC. It specifies CASSLAGLSYNEQFF.